The sequence of this T cell receptor beta chain was determined in a study of human T cells and chemical hapten exposure. General study points: The number of TCRs over 1 in 1000 frequency stayed unchanged after DPC. The count of PT1 expanded TCRs correlated positively with patch test score.

TCRdb reanalysed the RACE reads using MiXCR and keeps one entry per CDR3 protein. The table has approximately 80,000 distinct CDR3 sequences, 10% seen once. This clonotype was detected a few times. Its target is not known. Described time point: patch test 2, 6 weeks after DPC sensitization. Treatment noted: therapeutic diphenylcyclopropenone sensitization with weekly scalp DPC. Every donor had alopecia and was 18 to 70 years old; all were suitable for DPC. The germline V gene encodes CDR1 MNHEY and CDR2 SVGAGI. J was trimmed by 5 bases and V by 0 bases; bases with no gene match: 2. This CDR3 comprises 15 residues.

The J gene is TRBJ1-1, the V gene TRBV6-5; 11 bases map to TRBD1. The specimen was whole blood, collected in connection with sensitization to the hapten diphenylcyclopropenone (DPC). The sequence came from a woman aged 25 to 39 with alopecia areata. Some clones in this sample may be carry-over from other donors' samples. The CDR3 DNA sequence: TGTGCCAGCAGTTACTCGGGACAGGGGGAGACTGAAGCTTTCTTT. As protein: CASSYSGQGETEAFF.